This T cell receptor (beta chain) was sequenced during a study of blood T cell repertoires in COVID-19. Study-level information: Nucleic acid was either cDNA or gDNA, and it came from T cells, B-cell-depleted T cells, or PBMCs.

Data came from immunoSEQ multiplex PCR; TCRdb stores just in-frame clones and leaves some out. The sample includes about 150,000 clones, 75% to 95% of them seen just once. The sequence was collected from a man aged 45-65 years with acute or convalescent COVID-19. Sequencing used peripheral blood.

CDR3 in DNA: TGCGCCAGCAGCCCTCTCCCGGGTATTAGCGGCAATGAGCAGTTCTTC. Its protein product is CASSPLPGISGNEQFF. The chain is built from TRBV4-1 and TRBJ2-1, with D tentatively TRBD2 (6 bases). Germline V CDR1 and CDR2: MGHRA, YSYEKL. With 4 bases removed from V and 6 bases from J, the gap between germline ends came to 19 bases. The CDR3 is made up of 16 amino acids.